Listed below are T cell receptor beta chains from one sample, sequenced in a study of human T cells and chemical hapten exposure. TCRdb re-derived calls from the RACE reads in MiXCR, one entry per CDR3 protein. The sample carries 130,000 or so distinct CDR3 sequences, about 11% recorded once. The specimen comprised whole blood, sampled in connection with sensitization to the hapten diphenylcyclopropenone (DPC). The receptors stem from a woman aged 50 to 65 with alopecia areata. Some clones in this sample may be carry-over from other donors' samples. CDR3s include the opening cysteine and the closing phenylalanine or tryptophan. Fields, in order: D gene, J gene, V gene, clone size, CDR3 DNA, CDR3 protein. D genes are given only for firm matches. Only part of the rows carry a size: once, few, many, or a class if the clone is expanded.

d_gene: TRBD2; j_gene: TRBJ2-5; v_gene: TRBV7-2; abundance: many; CDR3nt: TGTGCCAGCAGCCGGGGGGAAGTAGAGACCCAGTACTTC; CDR3aa: CASSRGEVETQYF
d_gene: TRBD1; j_gene: TRBJ2-5; v_gene: TRBV18; abundance: few; CDR3nt: TGTGCCAGCTCACCACGGGGACAGAGGAAGGAGGAGACCCAGTACTTC; CDR3aa: CASSPRGQRKEETQYF
d_gene: -; j_gene: TRBJ1-4; v_gene: TRBV6-5; abundance: many; CDR3nt: TGTGCCAGCAGTTACGCCAGGAGTAATGAAAAACTGTTTTTT; CDR3aa: CASSYARSNEKLFF
d_gene: -; j_gene: TRBJ2-3; v_gene: TRBV3-1; abundance: -; CDR3nt: TGTGCCAGCAAGCCGGCCACAGATACGCAGTATTTT; CDR3aa: CASKPATDTQYF
d_gene: -; j_gene: TRBJ1-4; v_gene: TRBV20-1; abundance: few; CDR3nt: TGCAGTGCTACGCGGGGAGGGGCCAATAATGAAAAACTGTTTTTT; CDR3aa: CSATRGGANNEKLFF
d_gene: TRBD2; j_gene: TRBJ2-1; v_gene: TRBV10-3; abundance: many; CDR3nt: TGTGCCACCACCCGGGTGGGGGGGTCCTACAATGAGCAGTTCTTC; CDR3aa: CATTRVGGSYNEQFF
d_gene: -; j_gene: TRBJ2-2; v_gene: TRBV7-2; abundance: many; CDR3nt: TGTGCCAGCAGGTACACCGGGGAGCTGTTTTTT; CDR3aa: CASRYTGELFF
d_gene: -; j_gene: TRBJ1-4; v_gene: TRBV15; abundance: -; CDR3nt: TGTGCCACCAGGCCCCGGACAGCTAATGAAAAACTGTTTTTT; CDR3aa: CATRPRTANEKLFF
d_gene: -; j_gene: TRBJ2-6; v_gene: TRBV5-6; abundance: -; CDR3nt: TGTGCCAGCACTAACCTGTGGCCGAGACTCCTGGGCCCCATCGGGGCCAACGTCCTGACTTTC; CDR3aa: CASTNLWPRLLGPIGANVLTF
d_gene: -; j_gene: TRBJ2-6; v_gene: TRBV5-5; abundance: many; CDR3nt: TGTGCCAGCAGCCCCGACCCAGCTGGGGCCAACGTCCTGACTTTC; CDR3aa: CASSPDPAGANVLTF
d_gene: -; j_gene: TRBJ2-7; v_gene: TRBV2; abundance: -; CDR3nt: TGTGCCAGCAGGGATCAGGCTAGTCTTCAGTACTTC; CDR3aa: CASRDQASLQYF
d_gene: -; j_gene: TRBJ1-5; v_gene: TRBV3-1; abundance: few; CDR3nt: TGTGCCAGCAGCCGAGGACAGTCAGCGCCCCAGCATTTT; CDR3aa: CASSRGQSAPQHF
d_gene: -; j_gene: TRBJ1-2; v_gene: TRBV5-6; abundance: -; CDR3nt: TGTGCCAGCAGCTTGGGGACGGGGGACCATGGCTACACCTTC; CDR3aa: CASSLGTGDHGYTF
d_gene: -; j_gene: TRBJ2-7; v_gene: TRBV6-5; abundance: few; CDR3nt: TGTGCCAGCAGGCCTTCGGGGCTAAACTTCCCCTCCGAGCAGTACTTC; CDR3aa: CASRPSGLNFPSEQYF
d_gene: TRBD2; j_gene: TRBJ2-1; v_gene: TRBV12-3/TRBV12-4; abundance: many; CDR3nt: TGTGCCAGCAGTTTTACTAGCGGGGTAAATGAGCAGTTCTTC; CDR3aa: CASSFTSGVNEQFF
d_gene: -; j_gene: TRBJ1-4; v_gene: TRBV7-9; abundance: -; CDR3nt: TGTGCCAGCAGCTTAGGCGATTCTGCAACTAATGAAAAACTGTTTTTT; CDR3aa: CASSLGDSATNEKLFF
d_gene: -; j_gene: TRBJ2-7; v_gene: TRBV11-2; abundance: once; CDR3nt: TGTGCCAGCAGCCTTAGCGGTCCCACCTCCTACGAGCAGTACTTC; CDR3aa: CASSLSGPTSYEQYF
d_gene: -; j_gene: TRBJ2-5; v_gene: TRBV29-1; abundance: -; CDR3nt: TGCAGCGGACTAGTTGAGACCCAGTACTTC; CDR3aa: CSGLVETQYF
d_gene: -; j_gene: TRBJ2-7; v_gene: TRBV6-5; abundance: many; CDR3nt: TGTGCCAGCAGGGCCGGGGGATTTGGGTCCTACGAGCAGTACTTC; CDR3aa: CASRAGGFGSYEQYF
d_gene: -; j_gene: TRBJ2-2; v_gene: TRBV20-1; abundance: many; CDR3nt: TGCAGTGCTAGAGATAAAAGCGGGACAGCGCGGGCCGGGGAGCTGTTTTTT; CDR3aa: CSARDKSGTARAGELFF
d_gene: -; j_gene: TRBJ1-1; v_gene: TRBV20-1; abundance: few; CDR3nt: TGCAGTGCTAGAGATCAAGCAGGGACTTCAGGCACTGAAGCTTTCTTT; CDR3aa: CSARDQAGTSGTEAFF
d_gene: -; j_gene: TRBJ1-1; v_gene: TRBV6-2/TRBV6-3; abundance: -; CDR3nt: TGTGCCAGCATCGCCGAGGGGCCGAGGGACACTGAAGCTTTCTTT; CDR3aa: CASIAEGPRDTEAFF
d_gene: TRBD2; j_gene: TRBJ2-1; v_gene: TRBV7-2; abundance: -; CDR3nt: TGTGCCAGCAGCTTTGGACTAGCGGGGGGGGATAATGAGCAGTTCTTC; CDR3aa: CASSFGLAGGDNEQFF
d_gene: TRBD1; j_gene: TRBJ2-7; v_gene: TRBV2; abundance: few; CDR3nt: TGTGCCAGCACCCCCCGGGACAGGGACGAGCAGTACTTC; CDR3aa: CASTPRDRDEQYF
d_gene: -; j_gene: TRBJ2-1; v_gene: TRBV3-1; abundance: -; CDR3nt: TGTGCCAGCAGCCAAGAACCCCCAGTGTCCCACAATGAGCAGTTCTTC; CDR3aa: CASSQEPPVSHNEQFF
d_gene: TRBD2; j_gene: TRBJ2-1; v_gene: TRBV6-2/TRBV6-3; abundance: -; CDR3nt: TGTGCCAGCAGTGGACGCGTGGGTAGCGGGGAGGGAAATGAGCAGTTCTTC; CDR3aa: CASSGRVGSGEGNEQFF
d_gene: -; j_gene: TRBJ2-3; v_gene: TRBV19; abundance: -; CDR3nt: TGTGCCAGTAGTAACCCGGTCCGGGGGGATACGCAGTATTTT; CDR3aa: CASSNPVRGDTQYF
d_gene: -; j_gene: TRBJ1-1; v_gene: TRBV6-2/TRBV6-3; abundance: many; CDR3nt: TGTGCCAGCAGTTTTCTGCTTAACACTGAAGCTTTCTTT; CDR3aa: CASSFLLNTEAFF
d_gene: -; j_gene: TRBJ1-4; v_gene: TRBV6-5; abundance: few; CDR3nt: TGTGCCAGCAGTTACTCGAGACCGGAAAAACTGTTTTTT; CDR3aa: CASSYSRPEKLFF
d_gene: -; j_gene: TRBJ1-4; v_gene: TRBV20-1; abundance: few; CDR3nt: TGCAGTGCTAGAGCAGATCCGGGCGGGCCCGGTGATAAAAATGAAAAACTGTTTTTT; CDR3aa: CSARADPGGPGDKNEKLFF
d_gene: -; j_gene: TRBJ1-5; v_gene: TRBV12-3/TRBV12-4; abundance: -; CDR3nt: TGTGCCAGCACTGAGCAGGGACGCAATCAGCCCCAGCATTTT; CDR3aa: CASTEQGRNQPQHF
d_gene: -; j_gene: TRBJ2-7; v_gene: TRBV6-5; abundance: many; CDR3nt: TGTGCCAGCAGTTACTCTCACGCGCCCCTGACCGGGAAGAACTACTACGAGCAGTACTTC; CDR3aa: CASSYSHAPLTGKNYYEQYF
d_gene: -; j_gene: TRBJ2-3; v_gene: TRBV21-1; abundance: few; CDR3nt: TGTGCCAGCAGCAAACATCGGGCGCAGGATACGCAGTATTTT; CDR3aa: CASSKHRAQDTQYF
d_gene: TRBD1; j_gene: TRBJ2-5; v_gene: TRBV7-6; abundance: -; CDR3nt: TGTGCCAGCAGCAGACAGGGTGTTAAGACCCAGTACTTC; CDR3aa: CASSRQGVKTQYF
d_gene: -; j_gene: TRBJ2-7; v_gene: TRBV7-9; abundance: -; CDR3nt: TGTGCCAGCAGCCTTTCGGACAACGAGCAGTACTTC; CDR3aa: CASSLSDNEQYF
d_gene: -; j_gene: TRBJ1-2; v_gene: TRBV28; abundance: few; CDR3nt: TGTGCCAGCAGTACCGACAGTAGCTCTAACTATGGCTACACCTTC; CDR3aa: CASSTDSSSNYGYTF
d_gene: -; j_gene: TRBJ2-7; v_gene: TRBV30; abundance: many; CDR3nt: TGTGCCTGGAGGGGCAGGGACTACGAGCAGTACTTC; CDR3aa: CAWRGRDYEQYF
d_gene: -; j_gene: TRBJ2-3; v_gene: TRBV2; abundance: many; CDR3nt: TGTGCCAGCAGTGATGGTCAGGTATCGCGACCTAACACAGATACGCAGTATTTT; CDR3aa: CASSDGQVSRPNTDTQYF
d_gene: -; j_gene: TRBJ1-1; v_gene: TRBV13; abundance: -; CDR3nt: TGTGCCAGCAGACTCCGGACAGTCTCTGCTGAAGCTTTCTTT; CDR3aa: CASRLRTVSAEAFF
d_gene: -; j_gene: TRBJ2-7; v_gene: TRBV15; abundance: many; CDR3nt: TGTGCCACCAGCAGAGATAGGCGGTACGAGCAGTACTTC; CDR3aa: CATSRDRRYEQYF
d_gene: -; j_gene: TRBJ1-1; v_gene: TRBV6-5; abundance: few; CDR3nt: TGTGCCAGCAGTTACGGCATCTTTAGGAGGAACACTGAAGCTTTCTTT; CDR3aa: CASSYGIFRRNTEAFF
d_gene: -; j_gene: TRBJ2-5; v_gene: TRBV6-5; abundance: -; CDR3nt: TGTGCCAGCAGTTACACTACGGACAGAGAAGAGACCCAGTACTTC; CDR3aa: CASSYTTDREETQYF
d_gene: -; j_gene: TRBJ1-4; v_gene: TRBV6-5; abundance: few; CDR3nt: TGTGCCAGCAGTTACGTGGGGGATGGTCGTGAAAAACTGTTTTTT; CDR3aa: CASSYVGDGREKLFF
d_gene: -; j_gene: TRBJ2-1; v_gene: TRBV6-2/TRBV6-3; abundance: few; CDR3nt: TGTGCCAGCAGTTACTCGAAAGGCGGAAGCTCCTACAATGAGCAGTTCTTC; CDR3aa: CASSYSKGGSSYNEQFF
d_gene: TRBD2; j_gene: TRBJ2-3; v_gene: TRBV20-1; abundance: many; CDR3nt: TGCAGTGCACGGACTAGCGGGAGCACAGATACGCAGTATTTT; CDR3aa: CSARTSGSTDTQYF
d_gene: -; j_gene: TRBJ2-1; v_gene: TRBV7-8; abundance: -; CDR3nt: TGTGCCAGCAGCCTACTAAACTGGAGCTCCTACAATGAGCAGTTCTTC; CDR3aa: CASSLLNWSSYNEQFF
d_gene: -; j_gene: TRBJ2-4; v_gene: TRBV2; abundance: -; CDR3nt: TGTGCCAGCTTCGGCCTTCGACAAACTTCGGGTAAAAACATTCAGTACTTC; CDR3aa: CASFGLRQTSGKNIQYF
d_gene: -; j_gene: TRBJ2-2; v_gene: TRBV6-5; abundance: -; CDR3nt: TGTGCCAGTGGAAGAGCGGGCGGGAAGAACACCGGGGAGCTGTTTTTT; CDR3aa: CASGRAGGKNTGELFF
d_gene: -; j_gene: TRBJ1-1; v_gene: TRBV12-3/TRBV12-4; abundance: -; CDR3nt: TGTGCCAGCAGTTTAGTATCGGGGGCTGAAGCTTTCTTT; CDR3aa: CASSLVSGAEAFF
d_gene: -; j_gene: TRBJ2-2; v_gene: TRBV6-6; abundance: few; CDR3nt: TGTGCCAGCAGTTATAGTCTACTCGAGGGGGAGCTGTTTTTT; CDR3aa: CASSYSLLEGELFF
d_gene: -; j_gene: TRBJ1-3; v_gene: TRBV28; abundance: many; CDR3nt: TGTGCCAGCAGTCCGAACGAGGGGGGGTCGGGAAACACCATATATTTT; CDR3aa: CASSPNEGGSGNTIYF
d_gene: TRBD2; j_gene: TRBJ2-5; v_gene: TRBV12-3/TRBV12-4; abundance: many; CDR3nt: TGTGCCAGCAGCCCCAACCCTAGCGGGAGCGGGAGCCAGTACTTC; CDR3aa: CASSPNPSGSGSQYF
d_gene: TRBD1; j_gene: TRBJ2-1; v_gene: TRBV19; abundance: -; CDR3nt: TGTGCCAGTAGTGAGACAGGGTACAATGAGCAGTTCTTC; CDR3aa: CASSETGYNEQFF